This TCR beta chain was sequenced in a study of T cell responses to AZD1222 COVID-19 vaccine. Study information: Pooled samples include second doses given at about 4 or 12 weeks.

Details on this clone: Its antigen is undetermined.

This table comes from immunoSEQ multiplex PCR, and its TCRdb copy is limited to in-frame clones, with some not included. The sample lists tens of thousands of clones; 89% were seen once. V lost 4 bases, J lost 9 bases, and 26 bases lay in between. The CDR3 is 16 amino acids. Germline CDR1 SGHRS, CDR2 YFSETQ. Study-wide points: Seropositive AZD1222 recipients at baseline numbered only five or six. Regions 160-218 and 743-854 held dominance among vaccine-associated CD4 TCRs, which spanned spike. Donors were mostly white British, more females; clonal diversity possibly underestimated.

Sequenced here: peripheral blood, sampled on day 0 of AZD1222 vaccination. The chain employs TRBV5-1 and TRBJ2-7; D is tentatively TRBD1 or TRBD2 (5 bases each). The TCR sequence derives from an adult in good health. The CDR3 protein is CASSGTPQGYFGGQYF. DNA for the CDR3: TGCGCCAGCAGCGGCACACCTCAGGGTTACTTCGGAGGGCAGTACTTC.